This entry lists 5 T cell receptor beta chains sequenced from one sample in a study of blood T cell repertoires in COVID-19. Using immunoSEQ multiplex PCR, the repertoire was profiled, and TCRdb retains in-frame clones only, with some absent. The table shows over 250,000 clones, with around 90% occurring only once. The specimen sequenced was PBMCs or T cells enriched from blood (not recorded which). Receptors were obtained from a woman aged 60-75 years in a cohort exposed to, infected with or recovered from COVID-19 (not recorded which).

The CDR3 protein is CASSRDRVVEEQYF. CDR3 sequence (DNA): TGTGCCAGCTCGCGGGACAGGGTGGTGGAAGAGCAGTACTTC. V is TRBV18 and J is TRBJ2-7, with 9 bases lining up with TRBD1. The CDR3 contains 14 residues. Germline V lookup: CDR1 KGHSH, CDR2 LQKENI. V was clipped by 6 bases and J by 7 bases; unmatched bases: 10.

On this clone: The sample holds other DNA sequences that translate to the same CDR3. This chain uses TRBV18 with TRBJ1-1, with D possibly matching TRBD1 (6 bases). V lost 4 bases and J 1 base, leaving 10 bases between the germline ends. In germline, CDR1 is KGHSH, CDR2 LQKENI. This CDR3 contains 14 residues. CDR3 region: CASSLQGRNTEAFF. The CDR3 DNA is TGTGCCAGCTCACTGCAGGGGAGGAACACTGAAGCTTTCTTT.

The rearrangement joins TRBV19 to TRBJ1-5, with 11 bases matching TRBD1. In germline, CDR1 is LNHDA, CDR2 SQIVND (reference sequence). The CDR3 contains 20 residues. V lost 3 bases and J lost 1; bases outside the gene matches: 14. CDR3 in amino acids: CASSIDPGQGGRGSNQPQHF. CDR3 sequence (DNA): TGTGCCAGTAGTATTGATCCGGGACAGGGGGGCCGGGGAAGCAATCAGCCCCAGCATTTT.

V and J are TRBV7-9 and TRBJ1-1; the D gene is possibly TRBD1 (6 bases). Germline V CDR1 and CDR2: SEHNR, FQNEAQ (reference sequence). The V end lost 4 bases, the J end lost 7 bases, and 16 bases lay between the germline ends. The CDR3 extends over 14 amino acids. CDR3: CASSWAGAAVEAFF. In nucleotides, the CDR3 is TGTGCCAGCAGCTGGGCAGGGGCCGCAGTTGAAGCTTTCTTT.

The chain uses TRBV5-1 and TRBJ2-5, with a possible D match to TRBD2 (6 bases). The ends were cut back, 2 bases at V and 3 bases at J, with 11 bases in the middle. Germline assignment: CDR1 SGHRS and CDR2 YFSETQ. The CDR3 has 14 amino acids. CDR3 bases: TGCGCCAGCAGCTTAACGGGACTTAAAGAGACCCAGTACTTC. Encoded protein: CASSLTGLKETQYF.